The next 2 T cell receptor beta chains were all read from a single sample in a study of patients and donors after allogeneic stem cell transplantation. TCRdb independently ran MiXCR on the RT-PCR reads; one entry per CDR3 protein. Of around 30,000 distinct CDR3 sequences in the sample, 37% are singletons; the top ten hold less than 85%. Sequences were obtained from blood, either unsorted or a sorted T cell fraction (not recorded which). The source of these receptors is a human donor who was either an allogeneic HSCT recipient or a stem cell or donor lymphocyte infusion donor (not recorded which). It is not recorded whose cells these are; they may come from a transplant donor.

The chain combines TRBV9 with TRBJ1-3; 8 nucleotides align to TRBD1. The ends lost 4 bases at V and 7 bases at J; junction bases unmatched: 10. Looked up from germline, CDR1 is SGDLS and CDR2 is YYNGEE. This CDR3 spans 15 amino acids. CDR3 region: CASSLRTGPGNTIYF. The CDR3 coding sequence is TGTGCCAGCAGCCTCCGGACAGGGCCAGGGAACACCATATATTTT.

J is TRBJ1-5 and V is TRBV25-1; TRBD1 agrees at 10 bases. CDR1 is MGHDK, CDR2 SYGVNS, per germline. This CDR3 has 14 amino acids. The J segment lost 7 bases and the V segment lost 3 bases, leaving 3 bases of the junction unmatched. The CDR3 nucleotides are TGTGCCAGCAGTGAGGGACAGGGGAGGCAGCCCCAGCATTTT. This gives the protein CASSEGQGRQPQHF.